These T cell receptor beta chains were read from a single sample in a study of T cell responses to AZD1222 COVID-19 vaccine. TCRdb's copy holds only in-frame clones and misses some; the assay was immunoSEQ multiplex PCR. The sample gives 120,000 or so clones, around 92% of which show up once; around 4.5% is in the top ten. The sequencing used peripheral blood, collected on day 0 of AZD1222 vaccination. These receptors all stem from an adult in good health. CDR3s include the opening cysteine and the closing phenylalanine or tryptophan. D genes are given only for firm matches. Clone size is given for some rows only: seen once, a few or many times, or a class if the clone is expanded.

j_call v_call d_call clone_size cdr3_aa cdr3_nt
TRBJ2-7 TRBV7-2 TRBD2 . CASSSAGTSWSYEQYF TGTGCCAGCAGCTCAGCAGGGACTAGTTGGTCCTACGAGCAGTACTTC
TRBJ2-7 TRBV28 TRBD1 . CASSWTGGDEQYF TGTGCCAGCAGCTGGACAGGGGGCGACGAGCAGTACTTC
TRBJ1-2 TRBV7-9 . . CASSLTDEGYTF TGTGCCAGCAGCTTAACCGACGAGGGCTACACCTTC
TRBJ1-1 TRBV14 . . CASSQVAGTATEAFF TGTGCCAGCAGCCAAGTAGCGGGGACGGCCACTGAAGCTTTCTTT
TRBJ2-6 TRBV5-1 . . CASSLLPIAGANVLTF TGCGCCAGCAGCTTGCTCCCGATAGCTGGGGCCAACGTCCTGACTTTC
TRBJ2-7 TRBV5-1 . . CASSSSSYEQYF TGCGCCAGCAGCTCTAGCTCCTACGAGCAGTACTTC
TRBJ2-2 TRBV18 . . CASSPPNLGSTGELFF TGTGCCAGCTCACCACCCAACTTAGGTAGCACCGGGGAGCTGTTTTTT
TRBJ1-5 TRBV2 . . CASRREGSQPQHF TGTGCCAGCAGGAGGGAGGGTTCTCAGCCCCAGCATTTT
TRBJ1-2 TRBV6-1 . . CASSERWTNYGYTF TGTGCCAGCAGTGAAAGGTGGACAAACTATGGCTACACCTTC
TRBJ1-2 TRBV5-1 . . CASSFESTETNYGYTF TGCGCCAGCAGCTTCGAAAGCACGGAAACCAACTATGGCTACACCTTC
TRBJ1-2 TRBV18 TRBD1 few CASSPGQGDGYTF TGTGCCAGCTCACCCGGACAGGGGGATGGCTACACCTTC
TRBJ2-4 TRBV30 TRBD1 . CAWSPPDRENIQYF TGTGCCTGGAGTCCCCCAGACAGGGAAAACATTCAGTACTTC
TRBJ1-5 TRBV4-1 . . CASSQGQGGDQPQHF TGCGCCAGCAGCCAAGGGCAGGGAGGGGATCAGCCCCAGCATTTT
TRBJ1-4 TRBV6-5 TRBD1 . CASRQDRVGEKLFF TGTGCCAGCAGGCAAGACAGGGTGGGAGAAAAACTGTTTTTT
TRBJ2-2 TRBV29-1 TRBD1 few CSVQRDREAAGELFF TGCAGCGTTCAGCGGGACAGGGAAGCGGCCGGGGAGCTGTTTTTT
TRBJ1-6 TRBV19 . . CASSTRVQLPLGRSPLHF TGTGCCAGTAGTACAAGGGTACAACTACCCCTCGGACGGTCACCCCTCCACTTT
TRBJ1-1 TRBV11-2 TRBD1 once CASSLGTGGSTEAFF TGTGCCAGCAGCTTGGGGACAGGGGGCTCCACTGAAGCTTTCTTT
TRBJ2-2 TRBV15 . . CATSRTQVWGNTGELFF TGTGCCACCAGCAGAACGCAGGTTTGGGGGAACACCGGGGAGCTGTTTTTT
TRBJ2-3 TRBV7-2 . . CASSRGGQGTDTQYF TGTGCCAGCAGCCGGGGGGGACAGGGAACAGATACGCAGTATTTT
TRBJ2-3 TRBV7-9 TRBD1 . CASSQADRVNADTQYF TGTGCCAGCAGCCAAGCGGACAGGGTTAACGCAGATACGCAGTATTTT
TRBJ2-7 TRBV5-1 . . CASSQPPPGLTYEQYF TGCGCCAGCAGCCAACCCCCCCCTGGGCTTACCTACGAGCAGTACTTC
TRBJ1-2 TRBV24-1 . . CATSDFSRNHGYTF TGTGCCACCAGTGATTTTAGCCGTAACCATGGCTACACCTTC
TRBJ1-5 TRBV28 . . CASSLHPGGNQPQHF TGTGCCAGCAGCCTACACCCCGGAGGCAATCAGCCCCAGCATTTT
TRBJ2-5 TRBV12-5 . . CASGLVDGEETQYF TGTGCTAGTGGTTTGGTAGACGGGGAGGAGACCCAGTACTTC
TRBJ2-7 TRBV30 . . CAWSLGVREQYF TGTGCCTGGAGCCTAGGGGTTAGGGAGCAGTACTTC
TRBJ2-7 TRBV2 TRBD1 . CASSMGQGPYEQYF TGTGCCAGCAGCATGGGACAGGGACCCTACGAGCAGTACTTC
TRBJ1-4 TRBV6-5 TRBD1 few CASRHSTGETEKLFF TGTGCCAGCAGACACTCGACAGGGGAGACTGAAAAACTGTTTTTT
TRBJ1-2 TRBV13 TRBD1 . CASSLASQGAGGYTF TGTGCCAGCAGCTTAGCGAGTCAGGGGGCGGGTGGCTACACCTTC
TRBJ1-3 TRBV28 . . CASSPPGTSGNTIYF TGTGCCAGCAGTCCCCCTGGCACCTCTGGAAACACCATATATTTT
TRBJ1-4 TRBV7-8 . once CASSPYRVGSEKLFF TGTGCCAGCAGCCCCTACAGGGTTGGTAGTGAAAAACTGTTTTTT
TRBJ1-1 TRBV5-5 . . CASSLAGGGTEAFF TGTGCCAGCAGCTTGGCCGGGGGGGGCACTGAAGCTTTCTTT
TRBJ2-7 TRBV11-2 TRBD2 . CASSSSLREGNYEQYF TGTGCCAGCAGCTCCAGTCTTAGGGAGGGGAACTACGAGCAGTACTTC
TRBJ2-5 TRBV7-5 . . CVRSLVRDRGGVTQYF TGTGTCAGAAGCTTAGTCCGGGACAGGGGAGGCGTGACCCAGTACTTC
TRBJ1-1 TRBV28 . . CASSLGQTSEAFF TGTGCCAGCAGTTTAGGACAGACAAGTGAAGCTTTCTTT
TRBJ1-4 TRBV28 TRBD1 . CASSWDRVVINEKLFF TGTGCCAGCAGTTGGGACAGGGTGGTTATTAATGAAAAACTGTTTTTT
TRBJ2-7 TRBV7-9 TRBD1 . CASSSRDSTYF TGTGCCAGCAGCTCAAGGGACAGTACGTACTTC
TRBJ2-2 TRBV6-4 TRBD2 once CATLQGWCSGRRAGELFF TGTGCCACCCTCCAAGGTTGGTGTAGCGGGAGGCGGGCCGGGGAGCTGTTTTTT
TRBJ1-6 TRBV19 TRBD1 once CASRGGRNSPLHF TGTGCCAGTAGAGGGGGCCGCAATTCACCCCTCCACTTT
TRBJ2-3 TRBV7-2 . . CASSRISSGGGATDTQYF TGTGCCAGCAGCCGTATTTCTAGTGGCGGGGGCGCCACAGATACGCAGTATTTT
TRBJ2-7 TRBV27 . . CASSLYRDSYEQYF TGTGCCAGCAGTTTATACAGGGATTCCTACGAGCAGTACTTC
TRBJ2-7 TRBV27 TRBD1 few CASWDSPFEQYF TGTGCCAGCTGGGACAGTCCCTTCGAGCAGTACTTC
TRBJ2-3 TRBV3-1/TRBV3-2 . . CASSQEGTDTQYF TGTGCCAGCAGCCAAGAAGGGACAGATACGCAGTATTTT
TRBJ2-5 TRBV18 . . CASSPGIQETQYF TGTGCCAGCTCACCAGGGATTCAAGAGACCCAGTACTTC
TRBJ1-3 TRBV5-6 . . CASSLVAGTSGNTIYF TGTGCCAGCAGCTTGGTGGCAGGGACGAGTGGAAACACCATATATTTT
TRBJ2-1 TRBV30 TRBD2 once CAWTGRLAVYNEQFF TGTGCCTGGACTGGGAGACTAGCGGTTTACAATGAGCAGTTCTTC
TRBJ2-7 TRBV7-8 . few CASSLVSRSSYEQYF TGTGCCAGCAGCTTAGTTAGCCGCTCCTCCTACGAGCAGTACTTC